The rows below give T cell receptor beta chains drawn from one sample of a study of vaccination effects on CD4 cells after COVID-19. The assay was immunoSEQ multiplex PCR, and TCRdb's table has in-frame clones only and misses some. The table lists about 45,000 clones, approximately 81% of them singletons. No antigens are known for them. Sequences were derived from CD4+ T cells from PBMCs cultured with a peptide pool, sampled before COVID-19 vaccination. The receptors were sampled from a human donor who had a prior SARS-CoV-2 infection. CDR3s leave out the opening cysteine and the closing phenylalanine or tryptophan. The size of a clone is reported for some rows only, either as once, few or many, or as a class for expanded clones.

v_gene: TRBV7-2; j_gene: TRBJ2-3; abundance: NA; CDR3aa: ASSLEGFSGTDTQY
v_gene: TRBV7-6; j_gene: TRBJ2-7; abundance: NA; CDR3aa: ASSLVPAGGTYEQY
v_gene: TRBV18; j_gene: TRBJ1-5; abundance: NA; CDR3aa: ASSPPSVGGQGNQPQH
v_gene: TRBV7-3; j_gene: TRBJ1-2; abundance: few; CDR3aa: ASSPGGFFSYGYT
v_gene: TRBV6-5; j_gene: TRBJ1-3; abundance: NA; CDR3aa: ASRGPTNTIY
v_gene: TRBV27; j_gene: TRBJ2-3; abundance: NA; CDR3aa: ASSLIAGDTQY
v_gene: TRBV7-9; j_gene: TRBJ1-6; abundance: NA; CDR3aa: ASSLEGGNSPLH
v_gene: TRBV11-2; j_gene: TRBJ2-1; abundance: few; CDR3aa: ASSLLSLAPYNEQF
v_gene: TRBV5-4; j_gene: TRBJ1-1; abundance: NA; CDR3aa: ASSRPREANTEAF
v_gene: TRBV19; j_gene: TRBJ2-3; abundance: NA; CDR3aa: ASSRGFTDTQY
v_gene: TRBV4-1; j_gene: TRBJ2-3; abundance: NA; CDR3aa: ASSQVAQPSDTQY
v_gene: TRBV11-2; j_gene: TRBJ2-1; abundance: NA; CDR3aa: ASSLVGHSGGGHEQF
v_gene: TRBV10-3; j_gene: TRBJ1-2; abundance: NA; CDR3aa: AISDFGAVNYGYT
v_gene: TRBV6-1; j_gene: TRBJ2-7; abundance: few; CDR3aa: ASSDRDRQAATYEQY
v_gene: TRBV7-9; j_gene: TRBJ2-2; abundance: NA; CDR3aa: ASSLVVPGELF
v_gene: TRBV11-2; j_gene: TRBJ1-6; abundance: NA; CDR3aa: ASSSQVNSPLH
v_gene: TRBV19; j_gene: TRBJ1-2; abundance: NA; CDR3aa: ASSPQGVIYGYT
v_gene: TRBV18; j_gene: TRBJ1-1; abundance: NA; CDR3aa: ASSPGQLNTEAF
v_gene: TRBV10-3; j_gene: TRBJ2-3; abundance: NA; CDR3aa: AISAVRPSGGPTDTQY
v_gene: TRBV5-4; j_gene: TRBJ2-1; abundance: NA; CDR3aa: ASSADAGEEQF
v_gene: TRBV18; j_gene: TRBJ2-3; abundance: NA; CDR3aa: ASSHNRAPDTQY
v_gene: TRBV7-2; j_gene: TRBJ1-1; abundance: NA; CDR3aa: ASSFSPATEAF
v_gene: TRBV5-1; j_gene: TRBJ1-2; abundance: few; CDR3aa: ASSLAPGTSYGYT
v_gene: TRBV10-3; j_gene: TRBJ2-5; abundance: NA; CDR3aa: AINRGDQETQY
v_gene: TRBV5-4; j_gene: TRBJ2-7; abundance: few; CDR3aa: ASSLAGGQRTEQY
v_gene: TRBV24-1; j_gene: TRBJ2-2; abundance: NA; CDR3aa: ATSGQMNTGELF
v_gene: TRBV6-1; j_gene: TRBJ2-1; abundance: NA; CDR3aa: ASSEYRPSYNEQF
v_gene: TRBV19; j_gene: TRBJ2-2; abundance: few; CDR3aa: ASLALAGGNTGELF
v_gene: TRBV19; j_gene: TRBJ1-2; abundance: NA; CDR3aa: ASSDSRQITNGYT
v_gene: TRBV25-1; j_gene: TRBJ1-1; abundance: NA; CDR3aa: ASSEYSEYTEAF
v_gene: TRBV7-8; j_gene: TRBJ1-4; abundance: once; CDR3aa: ASSKINLGQGNEKLF
v_gene: TRBV23-1; j_gene: TRBJ2-7; abundance: NA; CDR3aa: ASSQSTPPHTYEQY
v_gene: TRBV5-5; j_gene: TRBJ1-5; abundance: NA; CDR3aa: ASSDYNQPQH
v_gene: TRBV4-3; j_gene: TRBJ2-3; abundance: NA; CDR3aa: ASSLGRSTDTQY
v_gene: TRBV4-1; j_gene: TRBJ2-3; abundance: few; CDR3aa: ASRAPWDRDTQY
v_gene: TRBV24-1; j_gene: TRBJ2-2; abundance: NA; CDR3aa: ATRGWNTGELF
v_gene: TRBV6-2/TRBV6-3; j_gene: TRBJ2-5; abundance: NA; CDR3aa: ASSQRLAGGETQY
v_gene: TRBV12-3/TRBV12-4; j_gene: TRBJ2-2; abundance: NA; CDR3aa: ATGGRTGELF
v_gene: TRBV6-2/TRBV6-3; j_gene: TRBJ2-2; abundance: NA; CDR3aa: ASSYSSLAGAFPFDTGELF
v_gene: TRBV29-1; j_gene: TRBJ2-5; abundance: NA; CDR3aa: SGALAGGLGLETQY
v_gene: TRBV6-1; j_gene: TRBJ2-7; abundance: NA; CDR3aa: ASSEGWGGQGAREQY
v_gene: TRBV11-3; j_gene: TRBJ2-7; abundance: once; CDR3aa: ASSLDMGGDYEQY
v_gene: TRBV5-1; j_gene: TRBJ2-1; abundance: NA; CDR3aa: ASSLTGVNEQF